The 16 T cell receptor beta chains reported below all come from one sample, sequenced in a study of stem cell transplantation in POMP-related autoinflammatory disease listed by TCRdb under 2021. Library prep was done by the immunoSEQ multiplex PCR assay. This is the immuneACCESS table as TCRdb keeps it, with only in-frame sequences that have V and J called. A part of the clones is gone; compared with another copy, unresolved V genes explain less than half, and the rest is unexplained. Here the sample has approximately 23,000 clones; roughly four fifths occur a single time. The ten largest make up 2% to 3% of the sample. The sample's time point label is to be understood as: before hematopoietic stem cell transplant. This specimen consisted of CD4+ T cells from PBMCs, obtained before stem cell transplantation. These receptors came from a human donor with POMP-related autoinflammation and immune dysregulation (PRAID).

Comment on this clone: The germline gene is not matched at one end of the junction; a read error may be the cause. The chain has TRBV7-7 and TRBJ2-1, with 10 bases lining up with TRBD2. The germline V gene has CDR1 SSHAT and CDR2 FNYEAQ (reference sequence). This CDR3 comprises 16 residues. The CDR3 is CASSLVASGSHDEQFF. The DNA of the CDR3 is TGTGCTAGCAGCTTAGTGGCTAGCGGGAGTCACGATGAGCAGTTCTTC.

The rearrangement uses TRBV6-6 and TRBJ2-7; TRBD1 matches 8 bases. Germline V gene sequence: CDR1 MNHNY, CDR2 SVGAGI (reference sequence). After removal of 6 bases from V and 4 bases from J, the junction contained 14 bases not matched to a gene. The CDR3 extends over 16 amino acids. CDR3 region: CASSQSPDRVGYEQYF. As DNA, the CDR3 is TGTGCCAGCAGCCAATCCCCGGACAGGGTAGGATACGAGCAGTACTTC.

The chain links TRBV6-1 to TRBJ1-1; possible D gene TRBD1, 5 bases. This CDR3 spans 14 amino acids. The V gene's germline CDR1 is MNHNS and CDR2 SASEGT. Trimming took off 3 bases at V and 6 bases at J, with 14 bases between the two ends. The CDR3 loop reads CASSDRVPLPEAFF. The CDR3 region has the DNA TGTGCCAGCAGTGACAGGGTCCCCCTACCTGAAGCTTTCTTT.

This chain links TRBV2 with TRBJ2-4; D assignment may be TRBD1 or TRBD2 (5 bases each). V lost 6 bases, J lost 7 bases, and 10 bases lay in between. The CDR3 extends over 12 amino acids. CDR1 SNHLY and CDR2 FYNNEI come from the germline V gene. The CDR3 nucleotides are TGTGCCAGCAGACAGGACTTGAACATTCAGTACTTC. Translating gives CASRQDLNIQYF.

The chain is built from TRBV30 and TRBJ2-7; maybe TRBD2 (6 bases). Trimming removed 3 bases at V and 3 bases at J, with 9 bases between. This CDR3 is 12 amino acids long. Per the germline V gene, CDR1 is GTSNPN and CDR2 is SVGIG (reference sequence). This CDR3 is CAWSGSGYEQYF. The CDR3, as DNA: TGTGCCTGGAGCGGGAGTGGCTACGAGCAGTACTTC.

In this sample, this clone turned up once. The J gene is TRBJ1-1, the V gene TRBV27; D is possibly TRBD1 (5 bases). V gave up 5 bases and J gave up 5 bases, with 12 bases separating them. Germline assignment: CDR1 MNHEY and CDR2 SMNVEV (reference sequence). The CDR3 consists of 13 residues. CDR3 sequence (DNA): TGTGCCAGCAGTACCGGGACGTTGACTGAAGCTTTCTTT. This encodes CASSTGTLTEAFF.

The chain is built from TRBV6-5 and TRBJ1-6; D perhaps matches TRBD1 (5 bases). The CDR3 has 13 residues. The V gene lost 4 bases and the J gene lost 10 bases, with 11 bases spanning the gap. Germline assignment: CDR1 MNHEY and CDR2 SVGAGI. This chain's CDR3 is CASSFSWGSPLHF. The CDR3 nucleotides read TGTGCCAGCAGTTTTTCGTGGGGGTCACCCCTCCACTTT.

This chain joins TRBV19 and TRBJ2-7, with TRBD1 matching over 8 bases. Germline V gene lookup returns CDR1 LNHDA and CDR2 SQIVND (reference sequence). Trimming removed 0 bases from V and 2 bases from J; junction bases left unmatched: 3. The CDR3 is 15 amino acids. DNA for the CDR3: TGTGCCAGTAGTATAGATGGACAGGGCCCCTACGAGCAGTACTTC. It specifies CASSIDGQGPYEQYF.

Regarding this clone: At one of its ends the junction is not consistent with the germline gene, which may arise from a read error. The chain employs TRBV28 and TRBJ2-5; a weak D match, TRBD1 (5 bases). The J call may be wrong; the DNA end is better matched by TRBJ2-7. CDR3 length equals 12 residues. Per germline, CDR1 MDHEN and CDR2 SYDVKM. The CDR3 nucleotides read TGTGCCACCAGTAGGGGTTACAACGAGCAGTACTTC. It codes for CATSRGYNEQYF.

The chain has TRBV7-8 and TRBJ1-2; D unresolved. The CDR3 loop spans 13 amino acids. Germline loops: CDR1 SGHVS, CDR2 FQNEAQ. The V end lost 3 bases, the J end lost 1 base, and 6 bases lay between the germline ends. CDR3 sequence (DNA): TGTGCCAGCAGCTTGCAGGTTAACTATGGCTACACCTTC. This gives the protein CASSLQVNYGYTF.

The chain uses TRBV5-1 and TRBJ2-3; no reliable D call. Germline-derived CDR1 and CDR2 are SGHRS and YFSETQ. Between the trimmed V and J ends, which lost 4 bases and 3 bases, there was a span of 15 bases. The CDR3 extends over 15 amino acids. The CDR3 region has the DNA TGCGCCAGCAGCCTCCGGGCCCTATGGACAGATACGCAGTATTTT. Its protein is CASSLRALWTDTQYF.

This clone was found once. The chain recombines TRBV29-1 with TRBJ2-1, with a tentative D call TRBD2 (6 bases). V was pared by 7 bases and J by 1 base, with 8 bases between. The CDR3 covers 12 residues. Germline CDR1 and CDR2: SQVTM and ANQGSEA. In DNA form, the CDR3 reads TGCAGCGGGGAGGCTTCCTACAATGAGCAGTTCTTC. It yields the protein CSGEASYNEQFF.

The chain recombines TRBV5-1 with TRBJ1-1; unclear D gene. The CDR3 runs to 16 residues. V gave up 0 bases and J gave up 0 bases, with 12 bases separating them. The germline V gene has CDR1 SGHRS and CDR2 YFSETQ. CDR3: CASSLGGVALNTEAFF. CDR3 in DNA: TGCGCCAGCAGCTTGGGAGGAGTCGCCCTGAACACTGAAGCTTTCTTT. The full variable domain, with the rest looked up from reference TRBV5-1 and TRBJ1-1, is KAGVTQTPRYLIKTRGQQVTLSCSPISGHRSVSWYQQTPGQGLQFLFEYFSETQRNKGNFPGRFSGRQFSNSRSEMNVSTLELGDSALYLCASSLGGVALNTEAFFGQGTRLTVV.

This chain connects TRBV9 to TRBJ1-2, with D perhaps TRBD1 (5 bases). CDR3 length: 17 residues. With 1 base removed from V and 2 bases from J, the gap between germline ends came to 18 bases. Germline-derived CDR1 and CDR2 are SGDLS and YYNGEE. Here the CDR3 reads CASSVTSQGWVNYGYTF. The CDR3 bases are TGTGCCAGCAGCGTAACATCCCAGGGTTGGGTCAACTATGGCTACACCTTC.

The V gene is TRBV6-1, the J gene TRBJ1-3; no firm D call. The V end was cut by 8 bases, the J end by 2 bases, with 10 bases between. This CDR3 region has 13 residues. The V gene's germline CDR1 is MNHNS and CDR2 SASEGT. The CDR3 spells CASPKAPGNTIYF. As DNA, the CDR3 is TGTGCCAGCCCTAAGGCCCCTGGAAACACCATATATTTT.

V gene TRBV7-6 combines with J gene TRBJ2-3; the D call may be TRBD1 or TRBD2 (5 bases each). The CDR3 totals 14 residues. From germline, CDR1 is SGHVS and CDR2 FNYEAQ. Trimming left V 0 bases short and J 8 bases short, with 12 bases between. The CDR3, as DNA: TGTGCCAGCAGCTTAGCGTTGGGGGACCGTACGCAGTATTTT. It codes for CASSLALGDRTQYF. Full variable domain (outside the CDR3, taken from reference TRBV7-6 and TRBJ2-3): GAGVSQSPRYKVTKRGQDVALRCDPISGHVSLYWYRQALGQGPEFLTYFNYEAQQDKSGLPNDRFSAERPEGSISTLTIQRTEQRDSAMYRCASSLALGDRTQYFGPGTRLTVL.